Sequencing of this T cell receptor beta chain was carried out in a study of cytomegalovirus exposure and HLA in healthy donors. Overall study results and limits: A later analysis linked a missense variant in DCLRE1C to the trimming of TCR beta V and J genes. Previous analysis showed most TCR beta V segments were productive about 87% or about 30% of the time. A later look showed TCR association rates differing by HLA locus, highest for DRB1 and lowest for HLA-C.

Concerning this clone: The antigen remains unidentified.

The study ran its PCR with 60 Vbeta and 13 Jbeta primers. Produced via immunoSEQ multiplex PCR; TCRdb's table is partial and in-frame only. The sample contains 170,000 or so clones, around 79% of which appear only once. The CDR3 sequence is 13 residues long. V was trimmed by 7 bases and J by 4 bases, leaving 16 bases between them. Germline V CDR1 and CDR2: SQVTM, ANQGSEA. The TCR was taken from a woman aged 40 to 50 in good health and CMV-seronegative. The specimen was PBMCs. The chain uses TRBV29-1 and TRBJ1-2, with a weak D call TRBD1 (5 bases). DNA of the CDR3: TGCAGCGGATCAGGGCCGTCGGGCTATGGCTACACCTTC. It translates to CSGSGPSGYGYTF.